Detailed here is one T cell receptor (beta chain). Its antigen is undetermined. The sample belongs to a study of lymphopenia after photon versus proton radiotherapy. Study-level points and caveats: Under photons, naive T cells and diversity fell while effector/memory populations rose. After lymphocyte nadir, photon-treated repertoires showed oligoclonal expansion, especially CD8+ Temra.

Libraries were prepared by immunoSEQ multiplex PCR; TCRdb keeps only in-frame clonotypes and omits some of them. The sample includes approximately 35,000 clones, 85% to 90% of them seen just once. V was clipped by 3 bases and J by 5 bases, with 7 bases between them. Germline lookup yields CDR1 MRHNA and CDR2 SNTAGT. CDR3 size: 13 residues. V and J are TRBV6-4 and TRBJ2-2; either TRBD1 or TRBD2 may fit D (5 bases each). Specimen: peripheral blood, collected from a patient treated with photon-based radiotherapy. This TCR derives from a woman aged 45-59 years with pancreatic cancer. The CDR3 DNA reads as TGTGCCAGCAGTGATTGGGGGACCGGGGAGCTGTTTTTT. Amino acids: CASSDWGTGELFF.